Listed here are 21 T cell receptor beta chains from one sample, sequenced in a study of CD8+ T cells in alopecia areata. RNA was extracted and reverse transcribed into cDNA as the sequencing template. Repertoires were generated with immunoSEQ multiplex PCR, while TCRdb's copy carries only in-frame clones and drops some. The sample holds more than 95,000 clones, roughly two fifths seen once. Sequenced: CD4+ T cells sorted from blood. The receptor source for this set is a human donor with alopecia areata.

The genes are TRBV5-6 and TRBJ1-2; no definite D call. Per the germline V gene, CDR1 is SGHDT and CDR2 is YYEEEE. Trimming removed 0 bases from V and 4 bases from J, with 10 bases in between. This CDR3 comprises 14 residues. Here the CDR3 DNA reads TGTGCCAGCAGCTTGGCGGTCATGACCTATGGCTACACCTTC. It yields the protein CASSLAVMTYGYTF.

The chain joins TRBV15 to TRBJ1-1; 9 bases align to TRBD1. Per germline, CDR1 LNHNV and CDR2 YYDKDF (reference sequence). V lost 1 base to trimming and J lost 5 bases; unmatched junction nucleotides: 8. The CDR3 covers 16 residues. The CDR3 sequence: CATSRASGTGRTEAFF. The CDR3 DNA sequence: TGTGCCACCAGCAGAGCCAGCGGGACAGGGCGGACTGAAGCTTTCTTT.

The V and J genes are TRBV29-1 and TRBJ2-3, with a possible D match to TRBD1 (5 bases). The germline V gene has CDR1 SQVTM and CDR2 ANQGSEA. The V end was cut by 5 bases, the J end by 0 bases, with 15 bases between. CDR3 length equals 15 residues. The DNA of the CDR3 is TGCAGCGTTAACAGGCCAGAAACTAGCACAGATACGCAGTATTTT. It is translated as CSVNRPETSTDTQYF.

This chain uses TRBV9 with TRBJ2-2, with 9 bases aligning to TRBD2. The CDR3 extends over 18 amino acids. Trimming took 1 base from V and 5 from J; bases not matched to a gene: 12. Germline-derived CDR1 and CDR2 are SGDLS and YYNGEE. The CDR3 DNA sequence: TGTGCCAGCAGCGTATCGGCGAGCGGGGGGAGCTTTACCGGGGAGCTGTTTTTT. It is translated as CASSVSASGGSFTGELFF.

The chain combines TRBV30 with TRBJ1-5; D ambiguous. The germline CDR1 and CDR2 sequences are GTSNPN and SVGIG (reference sequence). Trimming removed 2 bases from V and 7 bases from J, with 9 bases in between. CDR3 length: 12 amino acids. The CDR3 region is CAWSIGWQPQHF. The CDR3 DNA is TGTGCCTGGAGTATAGGCTGGCAGCCCCAGCATTTT. The full variable domain, rest sourced from reference TRBV30 and TRBJ1-5, is SQTIHQWPATLVQPVGSPLSLECTVEGTSNPNLYWYRQAAGRGLQLLFYSVGIGQISSEVPQNLSASRPQDRQFILSSKKLLLSDSGFYLCAWSIGWQPQHFGDGTRLSIL.

The genes are TRBV6-1 and TRBJ2-3, with D hard to call. The CDR3 is 14 amino acids. Trimming pared 6 bases from V and 2 bases from J, leaving 12 bases between. Germline CDR1 is MNHNS and CDR2 is SASEGT. Here the CDR3 reads CASRLSLDTDTQYF. CDR3 sequence (DNA): TGTGCCAGCAGGTTGTCTCTGGACACAGATACGCAGTATTTT.

The chain is built from TRBV27 and TRBJ2-3; D gene uncertain. There are 14 residues in the CDR3. Germline loops: CDR1 MNHEY, CDR2 SMNVEV (reference sequence). Trimming removed 2 bases at V and 2 bases at J, with 8 bases between. CDR3 in amino acids: CASSLKSSTDTQYF. The DNA of the CDR3 is TGTGCCAGCAGTTTAAAATCCTCCACAGATACGCAGTATTTT.

The chain combines TRBV6-1 with TRBJ2-1; 11 bases match TRBD2. Per the germline V gene, CDR1 is MNHNS and CDR2 is SASEGT. The CDR3 runs to 15 residues. The V segment lost 6 bases and the J segment 4 bases; nucleotides outside the gene matches: 5. As DNA, the CDR3 is TGTGCCAGCAGCCCCGGGACTAGCGGATACAATGAGCAGTTCTTC. Translation: CASSPGTSGYNEQFF.

The genes are TRBV6-5 and TRBJ2-3; D is undetermined. There are 11 residues in the CDR3. The V gene's germline CDR1 is MNHEY and CDR2 SVGAGI. Trimming took 6 bases from V and 3 from J, leaving 4 bases between them. The CDR3 loop reads CASRRTDTQYF. CDR3 DNA sequence: TGTGCCAGCAGACGGACAGATACGCAGTATTTT.

This rearrangement joins TRBV7-2 to TRBJ2-7; 8 bases align to TRBD2. With 0 bases clipped from V and 9 bases from J, the junction kept 10 bases outside the gene matches. Germline CDR1 SGHTA, CDR2 FQGNSA. The CDR3 totals 15 residues. As DNA, the CDR3 is TGTGCCAGCAGCTTAGCCGGGACTAGAGGTCCGGGGCAGTACTTC. Protein: CASSLAGTRGPGQYF.

In this sample, this clone turned up once. The rearrangement links TRBV5-1 to TRBJ2-2; weak D call: TRBD1 (6 bases). Trimming pared 3 bases from V and 4 bases from J, leaving 10 bases between. Germline V gene lookup returns CDR1 SGHRS and CDR2 YFSETQ. The CDR3 sequence is 14 residues long. The chain's CDR3 is CASSSGQSTGELFF. Here the CDR3 DNA reads TGCGCCAGCAGCTCCGGACAGAGCACCGGGGAGCTGTTTTTT.

V is TRBV27 and J is TRBJ1-2; 12 bases agree with TRBD1. With 3 bases clipped from V and 7 bases from J, the junction kept 6 bases outside the gene matches. The CDR3 is 15 amino acids. The germline V gene has CDR1 MNHEY and CDR2 SMNVEV (reference sequence). This chain's CDR3 is CASSFVGQGAGGYTF. The CDR3 DNA reads TGTGCCAGCAGTTTTGTGGGACAGGGGGCGGGTGGCTACACCTTC.

The chain has TRBV5-1 and TRBJ2-7; 8 bases match TRBD1. Germline trimming cut 4 bases from V and 4 bases from J; bases unmatched to any gene: 4. Germline CDR1 reads SGHRS; CDR2 reads YFSETQ. This CDR3 region has 13 residues. The CDR3 nucleotides read TGCGCCAGCAGCACGGGGACAGGATACGAGCAGTACTTC. It is translated as CASSTGTGYEQYF.

This clone was counted between two and nine times. The chain links TRBV30 to TRBJ2-5, with D maybe TRBD1 (6 bases). V was shortened by 4 bases and J by 2 bases, with 14 bases between the two germline ends. The CDR3 runs to 14 residues. Germline values: CDR1 GTSNPN, CDR2 SVGIG (reference sequence). CDR3 DNA: TGTGCCTGGACCCGAACAGGGAAACAAGAGACCCAGTACTTC. Translated: CAWTRTGKQETQYF.

The genes are TRBV29-1 and TRBJ2-5; 7 bases match TRBD1. The CDR3 is 12 residues long. The germline CDR1 and CDR2 sequences are SQVTM and ANQGSEA. With V trimmed by 7 bases and J by 4 bases, 6 bases remained unmatched. CDR3 in DNA: TGCAGCGCTGAGGGGGCAGGAGAGACCCAGTACTTC. The encoded protein is CSAEGAGETQYF.

This clone was seen only a few times. V gene TRBV29-1 combines with J gene TRBJ1-2; TRBD1 might be the D (6 bases). Germline assignment: CDR1 SQVTM and CDR2 ANQGSEA. V was clipped by 8 bases and J by 6 bases, with 22 bases between them. The CDR3 runs 14 residues. The DNA for the CDR3 is TGCAGCACCGGGGGGGCCAGGGCGATAAATGGCTACACCTTC. It codes for CSTGGARAINGYTF.

The chain employs TRBV6-5 and TRBJ2-2; 7 nucleotides match TRBD1. J lost 4 bases, V lost 5 bases, and 4 bases had no gene match. Germline V gives CDR1 MNHEY, CDR2 SVGAGI. This CDR3 is built from 14 residues. The CDR3 DNA follows: TGTGCCAGCAGTGTCGACAGGGTCACCGGGGAGCTGTTTTTT. It translates to CASSVDRVTGELFF.

This clone was seen a few times. The chain links TRBV29-1 to TRBJ1-2, with D hard to call. V dropped 3 bases and J dropped 7 bases, with 12 bases sitting between them. Germline loops: CDR1 SQVTM, CDR2 ANQGSEA. The CDR3 sequence is 12 residues long. CDR3 residues: CSVDPGSGGYTF. The CDR3 DNA follows: TGCAGCGTTGATCCTGGGTCAGGTGGCTACACCTTC.

The chain has TRBV30 and TRBJ2-7, with TRBD2 as a possible D gene (6 bases). Germline V gene data show CDR1 as GTSNPN and CDR2 as SVGIG (reference sequence). This CDR3 has 13 amino acids. Trimming left V 4 bases short and J 0 bases short, with 10 bases between. The CDR3 sequence is CAWNDGGSYEQYF. The DNA of the CDR3 is TGTGCCTGGAATGACGGGGGCTCCTACGAGCAGTACTTC.

The gene calls are TRBV7-2 and TRBJ2-7; the match to TRBD2 covers 14 bases. The V and J ends lost 2 bases and 4 bases, in that order; junction bases with no gene match: 7. CDR1 SGHTA and CDR2 FQGNSA come from the germline V gene. The CDR3 consists of 17 residues. The CDR3 spells CASSLPGTSGSKYEQYF. The CDR3, as DNA: TGTGCCAGCAGCTTACCCGGGACTAGCGGGAGTAAGTACGAGCAGTACTTC.

V and J are TRBV5-1 and TRBJ1-1; the match to TRBD1 covers 7 bases. This CDR3 comprises 18 residues. The germline V gene encodes CDR1 SGHRS and CDR2 YFSETQ. J gave up 3 bases and V 1 base, and 15 bases lay outside the gene matches. The CDR3 DNA reads TGCGCCAGCAGCTTGTTCCCCAGACAGGGACGGTTGGACACTGAAGCTTTCTTT. It translates to CASSLFPRQGRLDTEAFF.